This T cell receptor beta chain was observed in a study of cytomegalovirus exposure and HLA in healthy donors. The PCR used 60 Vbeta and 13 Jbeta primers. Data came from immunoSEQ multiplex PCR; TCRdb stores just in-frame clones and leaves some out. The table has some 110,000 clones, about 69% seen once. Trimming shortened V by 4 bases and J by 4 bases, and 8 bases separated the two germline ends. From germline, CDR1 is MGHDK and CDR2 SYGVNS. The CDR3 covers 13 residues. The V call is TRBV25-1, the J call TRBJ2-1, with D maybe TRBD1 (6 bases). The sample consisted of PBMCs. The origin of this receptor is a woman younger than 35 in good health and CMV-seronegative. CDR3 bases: TGTGCCAGCAGTGGGACAGTTTACAATGAGCAGTTCTTC. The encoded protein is CASSGTVYNEQFF.